This T cell receptor (beta chain) emerged from a study of T-cell memory formation after mild COVID-19. Across the study: The study found TCR clusters largely donor specific.

One entry per CDR3 protein, called by TCRdb with MiXCR from the 5' RACE reads. The sample carries around 530,000 distinct CDR3 sequences, less than 25% recorded once. The V and J ends lost 8 bases and 2 bases respectively, with 9 bases between them. CDR3 size: 12 residues. Germline V lookup: CDR1 MNHEY, CDR2 SVGEGT. The chain has TRBV6-2 or TRBV6-3 and TRBJ1-2; D remains ambiguous. Source material: PBMCs or a T cell subset sorted from them (not recorded which). The source is an adult woman who had mild COVID-19 (a few samples of this study predate the infection). Cell type and time point are not known. CDR3 sequence (DNA): TGTGCCAGCTTTTCCAGCAACTATGGCTACACCTTC. Translation gives CASFSSNYGYTF.